This T cell receptor beta chain was observed in a study of cytomegalovirus exposure and HLA in healthy donors. Study-wide points: Among the most significant clusters, several appeared linked to common viral pathogens in a later analysis. It is likely that the observed cluster of highly shared sequence variants was a sequencing artifact. Later analysis suggested most CMV-associated TCR beta chains were HLA-restricted.

A note on this clone: As yet, its antigen is unknown.

With 60 Vbeta and 13 Jbeta primers, the PCR was carried out. Here immunoSEQ multiplex PCR was the method, and the copy in TCRdb shows in-frame clones only, minus some. In the table there are about 190,000 clones, over 70% of which are singletons. The receptor was derived from a woman between 18 and 29 years old in good health and CMV-seronegative. The specimen was PBMCs.

The CDR3 DNA is TGTGCCAGTTCTCCCGCCGGGACAGCCTACGAGCAGTACTTC. Translation gives CASSPAGTAYEQYF. The V and J genes are TRBV2 and TRBJ2-7; 7 nucleotides line up with TRBD1. V was pared by 9 bases and J by 2 bases, with 10 bases of the junction left unmatched. CDR3 length equals 14 residues. The germline CDR1 and CDR2 sequences are SNHLY and FYNNEI.